These 20 T cell receptor beta chains originate from one sample sequenced in a study of identifying expanded T cells in peripheral blood. Assay: immunoSEQ multiplex PCR; the TCRdb copy retains only in-frame clones and omits some. Of about 100,000 clones listed, roughly 91% are singletons. The sample comprised blood. Every receptor here comes from a person between 18 and 75 years old in good health.

The chain is built from TRBV19 and TRBJ1-5; D gene unclear. The ends were cut back, 3 bases at V and 3 bases at J, with 21 bases in the middle. Looked up from germline, CDR1 is LNHDA and CDR2 is SQIVND (reference sequence). The CDR3 spans 18 residues. CDR3 sequence (DNA): TGTGCCAGTAGTATTAGGGTGTTTCCGGGTGAGGACAATCAGCCCCAGCATTTT. This sequence encodes CASSIRVFPGEDNQPQHF.

The chain is built from TRBV20-1 and TRBJ1-5; D is uncertain. Trimming removed 6 bases at V and 4 bases at J, with 7 bases between. From germline, CDR1 is DFQATT and CDR2 SNEGSKA (reference sequence). This CDR3 is 11 amino acids long. The CDR3 loop is CSAARNQPQHF. In nucleotides, the CDR3 is TGCAGTGCCGCCAGAAATCAGCCCCAGCATTTT.

This chain uses TRBV5-1 with TRBJ2-1; D possibly uses TRBD1 or TRBD2 (6 bases each). The CDR3 extends over 14 amino acids. Germline V gene sequence: CDR1 SGHRS, CDR2 YFSETQ. V lost 2 bases and J 4 bases, leaving 10 bases between the germline ends. The DNA of the CDR3 is TGCGCCAGCAGCTTAGGGGGGCTGTACAATGAGCAGTTCTTC. As protein: CASSLGGLYNEQFF.

The chain joins TRBV7-8 to TRBJ2-1; 8 bases agree with TRBD2. Germline assignment: CDR1 SGHVS and CDR2 FQNEAQ. The CDR3 has 16 amino acids. V was pared by 5 bases and J by 7 bases, with 13 bases of the junction left unmatched. CDR3 nucleotides: TGTGCCAGCAGCGCTAAGCGGGGGCTCGGGGTTAATGAGCAGTTCTTC. Protein product: CASSAKRGLGVNEQFF.

V and J are TRBV10-3 and TRBJ2-7; 9 bases align to TRBD1. Germline V CDR1 and CDR2: ENHRY, SYGVKD. This CDR3 region has 13 residues. With V trimmed by 5 bases and J by 6 bases, 5 bases remained unmatched. The CDR3 nucleotides are TGTGCCATCAGTCGGACAGGGGAAGCCGAGCAGTACTTC. Translation gives CAISRTGEAEQYF.

The chain joins TRBV19 to TRBJ1-2, with D possibly TRBD1 on 5 matching bases. V was cut by 5 bases and J by 3 bases, with 13 bases left in between. This CDR3 is 14 amino acids long. Germline V gene data show CDR1 as LNHDA and CDR2 as SQIVND (reference sequence). The CDR3 DNA sequence: TGTGCCAGTAGTCCCGGGGGAGCTTACTATGGCTACACCTTC. It is translated as CASSPGGAYYGYTF.

The CDR3 coding sequence is TGTGCCAGCAGCCCACCTATTGGGGACTATGGCTACACCTTC. Translated, it gives CASSPPIGDYGYTF. The V gene is TRBV6-5, the J gene TRBJ1-2; D is unclear. Trimming took off 6 bases at V and 3 bases at J, with 14 bases between the two ends. Germline V gene lookup returns CDR1 MNHEY and CDR2 SVGAGI. The CDR3 has 14 residues.

This sequence joins TRBV6-1 and TRBJ2-7; D gene unclear. There are 11 residues in the CDR3. Germline V gives CDR1 MNHNS, CDR2 SASEGT. Trimming shortened V by 8 bases and J by 4 bases, and 9 bases separated the two germline ends. This chain's CDR3 is CASRGQYEQYF. For the CDR3, the DNA is TGTGCCAGCCGCGGTCAGTACGAGCAGTACTTC.

The chain joins TRBV7-2 to TRBJ1-5; D ambiguous. Germline lookup yields CDR1 SGHTA and CDR2 FQGNSA. V was pared by 2 bases and J by 6 bases, with 5 bases between. CDR3 size: 12 residues. This CDR3 reads CASSLNAQPQHF. CDR3 in DNA: TGTGCCAGCAGCTTAAATGCTCAGCCCCAGCATTTT.

V and J are TRBV11-2 and TRBJ1-1; possible D gene TRBD1, 6 bases. Trimming cost V 4 bases and J 4 bases, with 13 bases left between them. This CDR3 comprises 14 residues. Looked up from germline, CDR1 is SGHAT and CDR2 is FQNNGV. CDR3 coding DNA: TGTGCCAGCAGCTCTATGAGGGGGGCCACTGAAGCTTTCTTT. Translating gives CASSSMRGATEAFF. Based on the CDR3 plus reference TRBV11-2 and TRBJ1-1, the full variable domain is EAGVAQSPRYKIIEKRQSVAFWCNPISGHATLYWYQQILGQGPKLLIQFQNNGVVDDSQLPKDRFSAERLKGVDSTLKIQPAKLEDSAVYLCASSSMRGATEAFFGQGTRLTVV.

The chain joins TRBV7-8 to TRBJ1-2, with 10 bases that match TRBD1. Trimming cost V 5 bases and J 1 base; bases outside gene matches: 10. The CDR3 sequence is 17 residues long. The V gene's germline CDR1 is SGHVS and CDR2 FQNEAQ. The CDR3 loop reads CASSTRTGGSFNYGYTF. The CDR3 DNA reads TGTGCCAGCAGCACTCGGACAGGGGGTTCTTTTAACTATGGCTACACCTTC.

The chain employs TRBV6-6 and TRBJ2-3, with 13 positions matching TRBD2. The CDR3 loop spans 16 amino acids. J was trimmed by 3 bases and V by 2 bases; bases with no gene match: 2. CDR1 and CDR2 (germline): MNHNY, SVGAGI (reference sequence). The CDR3 DNA is TGTGCCAGCAGTTACCAGGGACTAGCGGGGACAGATACGCAGTATTTT. Its translation: CASSYQGLAGTDTQYF.

This clone was seen a few times. J is TRBJ1-2 and V is TRBV6-5; D gene unclear. The CDR3 runs 15 residues. V was pared by 0 bases and J by 7 bases, with 15 bases between. Germline V gene data show CDR1 as MNHEY and CDR2 as SVGAGI. The CDR3 is CASSYSGGYEGGYTF. The CDR3, as DNA: TGTGCCAGCAGTTACTCGGGAGGGTATGAGGGTGGCTACACCTTC.

This clone has only one observation. This chain joins TRBV30 and TRBJ2-7; tentatively, D is TRBD2 (7 bases). V lost 8 bases to trimming and J lost 6 bases, with 14 bases between them. CDR1 and CDR2 (germline): GTSNPN, SVGIG (reference sequence). The CDR3 consists of 11 residues. The CDR3 reads CAGGREGEQYF. CDR3 in DNA: TGTGCCGGGGGCAGGGAGGGCGAGCAGTACTTC.

The chain couples TRBV6-6 to TRBJ1-2; the match to TRBD1 covers 11 bases. Unmatched junction bases numbered 3, after V lost 2 bases and J lost 10 bases. Per the germline V gene, CDR1 is MNHNY and CDR2 is SVGAGI (reference sequence). This CDR3 has 13 residues. The CDR3 loop reads CASSYGDRGDYTF. For the CDR3, the DNA is TGTGCCAGCAGTTACGGGGACAGGGGGGACTACACCTTC.

The chain couples TRBV14 to TRBJ1-6, with D uncertain. The V and J ends lost 0 bases and 8 bases respectively, with 8 bases between them. The CDR3 extends over 14 amino acids. CDR1 and CDR2 (germline): SGHDN, FVKESK. Here the CDR3 reads CASSQDSWYSPLHF. The CDR3 coding sequence is TGTGCCAGCAGCCAAGACAGTTGGTATTCACCCCTCCACTTT.

As for this clone: A junction end diverges from the germline sequence, so it may reflect a read error. The rearrangement links TRBV18 to TRBJ2-1, with TRBD2 matching over 12 bases. Per the germline V gene, CDR1 is KGHSH and CDR2 is LQKENI. There are 16 residues in the CDR3. This CDR3 is CASSPLAGGSGDEQFF. In DNA, the CDR3 is TGTGCCAGCTCGCCACTAGCGGGGGGATCGGGGGATGAGCAGTTCTTC.

The rearrangement links TRBV7-2 to TRBJ2-7; 10 bases fit TRBD1. After removal of 4 bases from V and 4 bases from J, the junction contained 7 bases not matched to a gene. CDR3 length: 15 residues. The germline V gene encodes CDR1 SGHTA and CDR2 FQGNSA. The CDR3 is CASSSRDRGFYEQYF. CDR3 nucleotides: TGTGCCAGCAGCTCCCGGGACAGGGGTTTTTACGAGCAGTACTTC.

The chain has TRBV4-1 and TRBJ1-2, with 8 bases fitting TRBD1. The CDR3 loop spans 13 amino acids. V trimming: 0 bases; J trimming: 9 bases; junction bases outside the gene matches: 3. From germline, CDR1 is MGHRA and CDR2 YSYEKL. In DNA, the CDR3 is TGCGCCAGCAGCCAAGAAGGGACAGGACGCTACACCTTC. This translates into CASSQEGTGRYTF.

The chain carries TRBV23-1 and TRBJ1-2; D is unclear. TRBV23-1 is given ORF status, its function remaining uncertain. V lost 9 bases to trimming and J lost 7 bases, with 3 bases between them. The CDR3 runs to 8 residues. CDR3 coding DNA: TGCGCCAGAAGTGGCTACACCTTC. It specifies CARSGYTF.